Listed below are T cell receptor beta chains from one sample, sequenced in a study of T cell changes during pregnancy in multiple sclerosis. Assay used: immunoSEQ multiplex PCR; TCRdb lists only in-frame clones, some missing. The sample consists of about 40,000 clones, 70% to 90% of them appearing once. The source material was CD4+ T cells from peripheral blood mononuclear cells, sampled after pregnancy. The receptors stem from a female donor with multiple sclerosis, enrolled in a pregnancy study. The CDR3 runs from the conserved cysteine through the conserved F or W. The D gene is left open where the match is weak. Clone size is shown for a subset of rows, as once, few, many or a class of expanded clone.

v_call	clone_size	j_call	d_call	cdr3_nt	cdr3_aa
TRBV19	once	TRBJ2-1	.	TGTGCCAGTAGTACACAGGGACGAATCAATGAGCAGTTCTTC	CASSTQGRINEQFF
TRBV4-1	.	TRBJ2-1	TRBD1	TGCGCCAGCAGCACCCGGGACAGGGAAATCAATGAGCAGTTCTTC	CASSTRDREINEQFF
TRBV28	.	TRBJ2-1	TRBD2	TGTGCCAGCAGTCGAGCGGGAGTTCGCCTGGAGCAGTTCTTC	CASSRAGVRLEQFF
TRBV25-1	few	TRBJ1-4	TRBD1	TGTGCCAGCAGTGACTCCGGGACAGGGAATGAAAAACTGTTTTTT	CASSDSGTGNEKLFF
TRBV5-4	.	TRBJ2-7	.	TGTGCCAGCAGCCTAAACTTGGACACTACCTACGAGCAGTACTTC	CASSLNLDTTYEQYF
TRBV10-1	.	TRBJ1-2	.	TGCGCCAGCAGTCGGGACACCTCCTATGGCTACACCTTC	CASSRDTSYGYTF
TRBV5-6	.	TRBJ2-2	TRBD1	TGTGCCAGCAGCACACAGGGGGCGGGTTACACCGGGGAGCTGTTTTTT	CASSTQGAGYTGELFF
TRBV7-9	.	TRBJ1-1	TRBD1	TGTGCCAGCAGCTCACAGGGGGCGTATACTGAAGCTTTCTTT	CASSSQGAYTEAFF
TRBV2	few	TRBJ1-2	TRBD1	TGTGCCAGCAGCGAGAAAGGACAGGGCGGAGGCTATGGCTACACCTTC	CASSEKGQGGGYGYTF
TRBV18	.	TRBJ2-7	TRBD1	TGTGCCAGCGCCGGACAGGGGGGGTTATACGAGCAGTACTTC	CASAGQGGLYEQYF